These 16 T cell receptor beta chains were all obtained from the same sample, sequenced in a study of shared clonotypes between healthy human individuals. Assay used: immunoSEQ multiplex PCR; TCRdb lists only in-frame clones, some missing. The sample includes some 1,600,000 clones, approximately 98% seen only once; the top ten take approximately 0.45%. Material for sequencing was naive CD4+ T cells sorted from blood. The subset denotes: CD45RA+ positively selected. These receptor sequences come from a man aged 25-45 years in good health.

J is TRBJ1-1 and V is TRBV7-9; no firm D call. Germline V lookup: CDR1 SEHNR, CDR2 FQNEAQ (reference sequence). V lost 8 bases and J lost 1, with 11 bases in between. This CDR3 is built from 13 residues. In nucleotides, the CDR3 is TGTGCCAGCCGGCTAGGCGAGAACACTGAAGCTTTCTTT. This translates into CASRLGENTEAFF.

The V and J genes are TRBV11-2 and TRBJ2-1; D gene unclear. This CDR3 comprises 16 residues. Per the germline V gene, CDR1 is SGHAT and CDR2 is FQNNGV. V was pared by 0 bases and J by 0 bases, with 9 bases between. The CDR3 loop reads CASSLDLQNSYNEQFF. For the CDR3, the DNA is TGTGCCAGCAGCTTAGACTTGCAAAACTCCTACAATGAGCAGTTCTTC.

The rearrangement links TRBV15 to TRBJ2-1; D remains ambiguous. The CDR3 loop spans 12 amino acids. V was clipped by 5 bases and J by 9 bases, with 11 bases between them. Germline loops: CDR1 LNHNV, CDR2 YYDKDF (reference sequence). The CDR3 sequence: CATSPPWSEQFF. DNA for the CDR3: TGTGCCACCAGCCCCCCCTGGAGTGAGCAGTTCTTC.

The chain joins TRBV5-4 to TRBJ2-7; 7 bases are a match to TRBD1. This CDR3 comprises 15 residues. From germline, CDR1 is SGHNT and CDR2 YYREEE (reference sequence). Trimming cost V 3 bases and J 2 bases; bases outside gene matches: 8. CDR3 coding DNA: TGTGCCAGCAGCTCCCACCCCCAGGGGGCCTACGAGCAGTACTTC. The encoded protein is CASSSHPQGAYEQYF.

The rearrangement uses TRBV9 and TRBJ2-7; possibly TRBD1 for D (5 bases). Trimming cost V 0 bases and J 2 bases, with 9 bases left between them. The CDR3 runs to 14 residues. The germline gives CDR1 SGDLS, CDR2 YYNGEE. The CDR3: CASSVGPGPYEQYF. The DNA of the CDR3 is TGTGCCAGCAGCGTAGGTCCAGGGCCCTACGAGCAGTACTTC.

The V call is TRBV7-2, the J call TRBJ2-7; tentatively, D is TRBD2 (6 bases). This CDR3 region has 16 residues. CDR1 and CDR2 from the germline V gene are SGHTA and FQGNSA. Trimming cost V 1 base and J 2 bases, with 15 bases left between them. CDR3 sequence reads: CASSLDSGGKPYEQYF. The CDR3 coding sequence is TGTGCCAGCAGCTTAGACTCAGGCGGGAAACCCTACGAGCAGTACTTC.

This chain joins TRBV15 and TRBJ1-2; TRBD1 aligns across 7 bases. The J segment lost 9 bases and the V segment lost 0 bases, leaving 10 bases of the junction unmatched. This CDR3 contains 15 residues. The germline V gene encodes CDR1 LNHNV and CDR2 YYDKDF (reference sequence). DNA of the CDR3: TGTGCCACCAGCAGAGATCTTCGCAGGGGGGATCGCTACACCTTC. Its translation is CATSRDLRRGDRYTF.

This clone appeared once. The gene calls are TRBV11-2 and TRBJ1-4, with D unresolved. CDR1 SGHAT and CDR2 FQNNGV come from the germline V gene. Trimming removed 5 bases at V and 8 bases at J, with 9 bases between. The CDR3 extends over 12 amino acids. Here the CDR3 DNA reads TGTGCCAGCAGCACGGAATCCGAAAAACTGTTTTTT. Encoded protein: CASSTESEKLFF.

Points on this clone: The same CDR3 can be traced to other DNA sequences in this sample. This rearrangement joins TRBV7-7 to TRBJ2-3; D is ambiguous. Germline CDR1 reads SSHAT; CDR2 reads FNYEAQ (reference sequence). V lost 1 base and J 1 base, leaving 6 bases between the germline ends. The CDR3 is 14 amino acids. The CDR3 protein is CASSLGLGTDTQYF. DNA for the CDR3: TGTGCCAGCAGCTTAGGGCTGGGCACAGATACGCAGTATTTT.

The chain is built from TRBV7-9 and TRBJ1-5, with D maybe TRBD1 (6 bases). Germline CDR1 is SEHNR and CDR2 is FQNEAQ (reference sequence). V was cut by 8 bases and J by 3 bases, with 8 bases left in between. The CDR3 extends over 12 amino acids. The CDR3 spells CASGGHNQPQHF. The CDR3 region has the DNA TGTGCCAGCGGGGGCCACAATCAGCCCCAGCATTTT.

The CDR3 DNA is TGTGCCAGCAGTTTTCTTCCCCAGGCCGGTAAAGCTTTCTTT. Translated: CASSFLPQAGKAFF. The rearrangement joins TRBV27 to TRBJ1-1; D gene ambiguous. Germline V gene sequence: CDR1 MNHEY, CDR2 SMNVEV (reference sequence). V lost 3 bases, J lost 9 bases, and 17 bases lay in between. The CDR3 contains 14 residues.

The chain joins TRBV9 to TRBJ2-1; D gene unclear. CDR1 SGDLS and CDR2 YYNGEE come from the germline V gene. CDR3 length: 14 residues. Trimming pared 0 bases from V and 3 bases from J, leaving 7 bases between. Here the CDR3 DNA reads TGTGCCAGCAGCGTAGACGGCTACTACAATGAGCAGTTCTTC. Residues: CASSVDGYYNEQFF.

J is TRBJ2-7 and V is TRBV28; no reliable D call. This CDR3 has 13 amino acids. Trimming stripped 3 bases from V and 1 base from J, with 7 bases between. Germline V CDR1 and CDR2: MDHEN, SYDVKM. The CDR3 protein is CASSFGISYEQYF. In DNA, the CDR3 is TGTGCCAGCAGTTTTGGGATTTCCTACGAGCAGTACTTC.

CDR3 amino acids: CASSLDHSRAGGMANYGYTF. For the CDR3, the DNA is TGTGCCAGCAGCTTAGATCATTCTAGGGCAGGGGGCATGGCTAACTATGGCTACACCTTC. The chain uses TRBV11-2 and TRBJ1-2, with 8 bases identical to TRBD1. J lost 0 bases, V lost 0 bases, and 15 bases had no gene match. The CDR3 runs to 20 residues. Germline V lookup: CDR1 SGHAT, CDR2 FQNNGV.

CDR3 loop: CASSFPGNYEQYF. The CDR3 DNA follows: TGTGCCAGCAGCTTCCCAGGGAACTACGAGCAGTACTTC. This chain joins TRBV5-4 and TRBJ2-7; tentatively, D is TRBD1 (5 bases). CDR3 length: 13 amino acids. CDR1 and CDR2 from the germline V gene are SGHNT and YYREEE (reference sequence). Trimming pared 2 bases from V and 3 bases from J, leaving 9 bases between.

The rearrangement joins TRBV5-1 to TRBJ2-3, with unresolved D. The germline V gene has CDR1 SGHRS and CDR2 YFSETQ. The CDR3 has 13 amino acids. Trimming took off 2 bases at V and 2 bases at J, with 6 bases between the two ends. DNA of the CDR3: TGCGCCAGCAGCTTTCAAGACACAGATACGCAGTATTTT. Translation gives CASSFQDTDTQYF. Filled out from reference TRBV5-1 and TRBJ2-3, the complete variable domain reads KAGVTQTPRYLIKTRGQQVTLSCSPISGHRSVSWYQQTPGQGLQFLFEYFSETQRNKGNFPGRFSGRQFSNSRSEMNVSTLELGDSALYLCASSFQDTDTQYFGPGTRLTVL.